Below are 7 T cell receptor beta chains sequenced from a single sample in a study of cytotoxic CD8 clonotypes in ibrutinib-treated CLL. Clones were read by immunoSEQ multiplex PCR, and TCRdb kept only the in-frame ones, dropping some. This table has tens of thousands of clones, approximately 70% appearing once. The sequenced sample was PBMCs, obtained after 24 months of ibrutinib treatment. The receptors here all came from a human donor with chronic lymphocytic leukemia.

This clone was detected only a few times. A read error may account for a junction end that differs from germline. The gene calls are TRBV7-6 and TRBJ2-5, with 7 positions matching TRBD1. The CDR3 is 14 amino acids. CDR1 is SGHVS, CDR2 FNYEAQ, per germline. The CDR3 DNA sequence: TGTGCCAGCAGATTAGTTCGCACCCAGGGGGCCCAGTACTTC. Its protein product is CASRLVRTQGAQYF.

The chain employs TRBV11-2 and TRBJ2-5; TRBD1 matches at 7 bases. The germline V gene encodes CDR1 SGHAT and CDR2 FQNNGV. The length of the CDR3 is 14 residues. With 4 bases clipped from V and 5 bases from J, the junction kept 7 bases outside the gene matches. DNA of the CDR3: TGTGCCAGCAGCTCTTGGGACAGAAGCGAGACCCAGTACTTC. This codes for CASSSWDRSETQYF.

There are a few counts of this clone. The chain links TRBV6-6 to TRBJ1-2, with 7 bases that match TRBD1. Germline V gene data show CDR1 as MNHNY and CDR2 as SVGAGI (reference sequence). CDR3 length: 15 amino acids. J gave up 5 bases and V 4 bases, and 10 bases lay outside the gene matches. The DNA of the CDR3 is TGTGCCAGCAGTTTCCTAATCCAGGGGGTTTATGGCTACACCTTC. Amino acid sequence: CASSFLIQGVYGYTF.

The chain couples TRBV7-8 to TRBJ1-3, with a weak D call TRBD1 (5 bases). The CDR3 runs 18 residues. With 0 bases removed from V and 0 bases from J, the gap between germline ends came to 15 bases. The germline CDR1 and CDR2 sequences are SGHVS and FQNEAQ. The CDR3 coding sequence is TGTGCCAGCAGCTTAGCGATCCCAGAGGGGCTCTCTGGAAACACCATATATTTT. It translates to CASSLAIPEGLSGNTIYF.

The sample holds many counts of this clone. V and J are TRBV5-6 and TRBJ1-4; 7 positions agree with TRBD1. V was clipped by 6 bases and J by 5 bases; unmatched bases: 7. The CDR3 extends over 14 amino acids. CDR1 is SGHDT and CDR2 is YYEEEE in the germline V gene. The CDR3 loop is CASNRQGSNEKLFF. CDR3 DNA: TGTGCCAGCAACCGACAGGGATCGAATGAAAAACTGTTTTTT.

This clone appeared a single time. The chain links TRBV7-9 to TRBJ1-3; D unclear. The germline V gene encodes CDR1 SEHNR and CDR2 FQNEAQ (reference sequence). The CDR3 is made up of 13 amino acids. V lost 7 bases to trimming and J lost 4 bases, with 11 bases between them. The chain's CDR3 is CASTPGTGNTIYF. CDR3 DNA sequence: TGTGCCAGCACCCCCGGCACAGGAAACACCATATATTTT.

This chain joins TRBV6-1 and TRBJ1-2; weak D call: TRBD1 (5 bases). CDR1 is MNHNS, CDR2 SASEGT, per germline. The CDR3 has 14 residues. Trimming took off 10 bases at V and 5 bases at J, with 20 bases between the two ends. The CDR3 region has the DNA TGTGCCACAACCCGAGGGGTGGGGGGTTATGGCTACACCTTC. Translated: CATTRGVGGYGYTF.